Included here is one TCR beta chain sequence, with context. Its antigen is unidentified. This CDR3 region has 18 residues. V was clipped by 1 base and J by 2 bases; unmatched bases: 12. CDR1 is MDHEN and CDR2 is SYDVKM in the germline V gene. Sequencing used immunoSEQ multiplex PCR; TCRdb keeps in-frame clones, though not all of them. The data hold around 1,900,000 clones, with around 93% observed a single time. The sample belongs to a study of shared clonotypes between healthy human individuals. The naive CD8 fraction comprised CD45RO-negative cells positively selected for CCR7 and excluded terminally differentiated effector memory CD45RA+ cells. Study-level points and caveats: When compared with the clonotypes that were shared by all four sorted-subset donors, the non-shared clonotypes turned out to have lower generation probabilities.

This sequence joins TRBV28 and TRBJ2-3, with 7 bases identical to TRBD2. Material: naive CD8+ T cells from PBMCs. The origin of this receptor is a man aged 18 to 29 in good health. Some clones in this sample may be carry-over from other donors' samples. The CDR3 region is CASSLSNLLAELTDTQYF. In nucleotides, the CDR3 is TGTGCCAGCAGTTTATCAAACCTCCTAGCGGAGCTCACAGATACGCAGTATTTT.